The T cell receptor beta chain under discussion was sequenced for a study of identical twins (dated by TCRdb to 2016 to 2017). About the investigation overall: To test whether fetal clonotypes persist, the study used deep sequencing on TCR alpha and beta repertoires from monozygotic twins, unrelated adults of various ages, and cord blood. To rule out contamination, replicate twin experiments were performed at different times with different library preparation protocols. Findings and caveats that apply to the study as a whole: Invariant T cells such as MAIT and iNKT could partly confound zero-insertion analyses, although diverse VJ usage argued against such confounding for most clonotypes. Excess twin sharing in beta out-of-frame sequences was weaker because fewer shared sequences lowered the signal-to-noise ratio. Compared with coincidental sharing between unrelated individuals, out-of-frame TCR alpha sequences shared between twins had an excess of sequences with low generation probability. Conclusions relied on cross-sectional statistical analysis, since the same donors could not be followed over many years. In monozygotic twins, recombination models systematically underestimated out-of-frame TCR alpha sharing, but the models matched the sharing seen between unrelated individuals. Fewer insertions were carried by abundant cord blood beta clonotypes, a similar but weaker trend appeared in young adult naive repertoires, and no such trend appeared in memory repertoires.

All donors were healthy Caucasians. Three pairs of female monozygotic twins, all aged roughly 18 to 29 years, were included in the twin cohort. Peripheral blood mononuclear cells were the source from which RNA for the TCR libraries was isolated. Libraries were constructed by 5' RACE. Sequencing was performed on an Illumina HiSeq 2000. Template switching added a universal primer binding site, and the final cDNA carried a unique molecular identifier that allowed TCR cDNA molecules to be counted accurately. Specific primers in the conserved constant-segment region were used to synthesize first-strand cDNA for TCR alpha and beta chains. Each cDNA library was double barcoded, with a SMART-Mk sample barcode plus Illumina barcodes, to control for contamination. Two successive PCR steps introduced TruSeq adapter sequences along with Illumina sample barcodes. The TCR alpha and beta cDNA libraries were sequenced on the Illumina HiSeq platform using custom primers. From the authors' description of their analysis: Unique molecular identifiers were extracted from raw reads with MiGEC, and CDR3 positions were determined with MiXCR. Recombination models were inferred per individual with the repgenHMM and IGoR tools using an EM algorithm. The tcR package in R was used for shared clonotype analysis, with sharing normalized by the product of cloneset sizes. To study raw recombination without the effects of thymic and clonal selection, out-of-frame nonproductive sequences were analyzed. TCRdb redid the processing of the public reads, applying fastp at Q25 and MiXCR, and retained in-frame beta chains. Every CDR3 protein is listed once, alongside the most common genes and DNA of its rows. TCRdb, not the original authors, processed these V and J calls. The sample data list some 790,000 distinct CDR3 sequences, and around a sixth of these were observed just once. Around 13% of the sample lies in the top ten.

The CDR3 sequence holds 14 residues, the cysteine and phenylalanine included. The only DNA kept is the CDR3, 42 bases in frame from the first base. Trimming takes 6 bases off V and 5 bases off J; junction bases not matched to a gene: 5. CDR1 and CDR2, looked up from the germline V gene, are ENHRY and SYGVKD. In its sample, this clonotype was seen a few times. Its antigen is unknown. No much larger clone is present one base from it, and per-base qualities are unavailable. Separately, the same data were catalogued under a study of T cells expressing NK-cell markers. The second source states: About 8 donors provided sorted CD3+CD56+NKG2C+, CD3+CD56+NKG2C- and CD3+CD56-NKG2C+ T-cell subsets, whose TCR beta-chain repertoires were profiled. Among the eight sequenced donors, seven were HCMV-seropositive and one was HCMV-seronegative. To restrict sorting to alphabetaTCR-expressing T cells, an anti-gammadeltaTCR antibody was added in several experiments. In several donors, the dominant CD3+CD56+NKG2C+ clonotypes were found to rank among the top 10 CD8+ clonotypes and to make up roughly 1.0-8% of CD8+ T cells. Those dominant clonotypes were again the most abundant among CD3+CD56-NKG2C+ cells in several donors, at about 25-60.1%. It remained unclear whether the expanded NKG2C-expressing T cell clones were specific for HCMV antigens. The study sequenced eight donors, all healthy volunteers chosen at random: three men and five women. To determine HCMV serostatus, a commercial ELISA kit was used to detect HCMV-specific IgG in serum. For roughly 6 donors, bulk peripheral blood T-cell repertoires were additionally sequenced from unsorted PBMC. MIGEC handled demultiplexing of the reads and grouping by UMI, while MiTCR was used to assemble and quantify clonotypes. To exclude erroneous sequences, only TCR cDNA sequences supported by at least two reads were retained. The tcR package was used for downstream repertoire analysis, and clonotypes were matched across fractions by CDR3 nucleotide sequence plus V segment. VDJmatch was used to annotate antigen specificity against VDJdb, with one amino acid substitution in CDR3 allowed.

Sequenced input: PBMCs. This TCR derives from a young woman in good health. The sequence links TRBV10-3 to TRBJ2-1; 9 middle bases align to TRBD2. This receptor has the CDR3 CAIRSGGSDNEQFF. The base sequence is TGTGCCATCAGGAGCGGGGGGAGTGACAATGAGCAGTTCTTC.